Below are 17 T cell receptor beta chains sequenced from a single sample in a study of blood T cell repertoires in COVID-19 (dated by TCRdb to 2019 to 2021). The library was built by means of the immunoSEQ multiplex PCR assay. In TCRdb, the immuneACCESS table is reduced to in-frame sequences with V and J assigned. These tables do not hold every clone; where another copy was compared, an unresolved V gene accounts for under half, and the others remain unexplained. This sample lists about 200,000 clones; 86% were detected once. Roughly 2.4% of the sample is held by the ten biggest clonotypes. The sequencing sample was made of peripheral blood. These receptors were collected from a woman in her forties or fifties with acute or convalescent COVID-19.

The chain joins TRBV6-5 to TRBJ1-1, with 7 bases identical to TRBD1. The germline V gene has CDR1 MNHEY and CDR2 SVGAGI. Trimming at V came to 0 bases and at J to 2 bases, leaving 3 bases not matched to a gene. The CDR3 spans 15 residues. The CDR3 DNA reads as TGTGCCAGCAGTTACTCTAGGACAGGCAACACTGAAGCTTTCTTT. Translated, it gives CASSYSRTGNTEAFF.

The chain recombines TRBV11-3 with TRBJ2-1; 7 bases map to TRBD2. Germline V gene sequence: CDR1 SGHNT, CDR2 YENEEA. After removal of 4 bases from V and 2 bases from J, the junction contained 11 bases not matched to a gene. The CDR3 sequence is 17 residues long. The CDR3: CASSSAIGTIPYNEQFF. CDR3 nucleotide sequence: TGTGCCAGCAGCTCGGCTATTGGGACTATCCCCTACAATGAGCAGTTCTTC.

A single count supports this clone. This chain joins TRBV2 and TRBJ2-1; 7 positions agree with TRBD1. This CDR3 is built from 16 residues. Germline CDR1 and CDR2: SNHLY and FYNNEI. V was clipped by 2 bases and J by 0 bases; unmatched bases: 4. CDR3 residues: CASSEQGDFSYNEQFF. CDR3 bases: TGTGCCAGCAGTGAACAGGGGGATTTCTCCTACAATGAGCAGTTCTTC.

The chain carries TRBV13 and TRBJ2-1; 7 bases map to TRBD1. The J segment lost 7 bases and the V segment lost 5 bases, leaving 14 bases of the junction unmatched. The CDR3 sequence is 16 residues long. Germline V gene lookup returns CDR1 PRHDT and CDR2 FYEKMQ (reference sequence). The CDR3 DNA reads TGTGCCAGCAGCATAGTCCTACAGGGGTTGCGGAATGAGCAGTTCTTC. Translation: CASSIVLQGLRNEQFF.

V usage is TRBV20-1 and J usage is TRBJ2-7; D unresolved. Germline V lookup: CDR1 DFQATT, CDR2 SNEGSKA (reference sequence). V was pared by 2 bases and J by 3 bases, with 5 bases between. CDR3 length: 11 residues. The CDR3 DNA follows: TGCAGTGCTAGACTTCGCTACGAGCAGTACTTC. Translating gives CSARLRYEQYF.

The chain uses TRBV5-1 and TRBJ2-1; a weak D match, TRBD2 (6 bases). Trimming removed 5 bases at V and 4 bases at J, with 19 bases between. Germline CDR1 and CDR2: SGHRS and YFSETQ. The CDR3 is 16 residues long. Here the CDR3 reads CASSHGGTLRYNEQFF. The CDR3 DNA follows: TGCGCCAGCAGTCATGGGGGGACTTTGCGGTACAATGAGCAGTTCTTC. Supplemented by reference TRBV5-1 and TRBJ2-1, the full variable domain reads KAGVTQTPRYLIKTRGQQVTLSCSPISGHRSVSWYQQTPGQGLQFLFEYFSETQRNKGNFPGRFSGRQFSNSRSEMNVSTLELGDSALYLCASSHGGTLRYNEQFFGPGTRLTVL.

The chain is built from TRBV5-1 and TRBJ1-1; D is possibly TRBD1 (6 bases). The CDR3 consists of 14 residues. Germline V CDR1 and CDR2: SGHRS, YFSETQ. Trimming removed 0 bases at V and 1 base at J, with 7 bases between. Here the CDR3 DNA reads TGCGCCAGCAGCTTGGAACAGGGGAACACTGAAGCTTTCTTT. Its protein is CASSLEQGNTEAFF.

This sequence joins TRBV18 and TRBJ2-7; weak D call: TRBD1 (5 bases). CDR3 length equals 13 residues. Trimming removed 5 bases from V and 0 bases from J, with 8 bases in between. Germline CDR1 and CDR2: KGHSH and LQKENI. CDR3 region: CASSTGISYEQYF. CDR3 sequence (DNA): TGTGCCAGCTCAACAGGAATCTCCTACGAGCAGTACTTC. The entire variable domain, with the rest obtained from reference TRBV18 and TRBJ2-7, is as follows: NAGVMQNPRHLVRRRGQEARLRCSPMKGHSHVYWYRQLPEEGLKFMVYLQKENIIDESGMPKERFSAEFPKEGPSILRIQQVVRGDSAAYFCASSTGISYEQYFGPGTRLTVT.

The rearrangement joins TRBV11-1 to TRBJ2-7, with D possibly matching TRBD1 (6 bases). The CDR3 runs to 15 residues. V lost 1 base, J lost 1 base, and 11 bases lay in between. Germline loops: CDR1 SGHAT, CDR2 FQDESV (reference sequence). The DNA of the CDR3 is TGTGCCAGCAGCTTAGGGACAGCCACTTCCTACGAGCAGTACTTC. Its translation is CASSLGTATSYEQYF. The full variable domain, its missing parts supplied by reference TRBV11-1 and TRBJ2-7, is EAEVAQSPRYKITEKSQAVAFWCDPISGHATLYWYRQILGQGPELLVQFQDESVVDDSQLPKDRFSAERLKGVDSTLKIQPAELGDSAMYLCASSLGTATSYEQYFGPGTRLTVT.

Comment on this clone: Other nucleotide sequences in the sample specify the same CDR3. This chain connects TRBV7-2 to TRBJ1-1; 8 nucleotides agree with TRBD1. Germline values: CDR1 SGHTA, CDR2 FQGNSA. The CDR3 length is 16 residues. Trimming removed 5 bases from V and 1 base from J; junction bases left unmatched: 9. The CDR3 DNA sequence: TGTGCCAGCAGCCCCCGGACAGGGAGGGGGAACACTGAAGCTTTCTTT. Translated: CASSPRTGRGNTEAFF.

This chain joins TRBV11-3 and TRBJ2-2; 10 bases agree with TRBD1. After removal of 5 bases from V and 6 bases from J, the junction contained 9 bases not matched to a gene. Germline V CDR1 and CDR2: SGHNT, YENEEA. CDR3 length equals 16 residues. CDR3 sequence reads: CASSGPGQGKSGELFF. CDR3 coding DNA: TGTGCCAGCAGCGGGCCGGGACAGGGGAAATCCGGGGAGCTGTTTTTT.

This clone was counted once. The chain joins TRBV15 to TRBJ2-1; 7 bases are shared with TRBD2. V lost 0 bases to trimming and J lost 3 bases; unmatched junction nucleotides: 5. CDR1 is LNHNV and CDR2 is YYDKDF in the germline V gene (reference sequence). The CDR3 sequence is 16 residues long. CDR3 in amino acids: CATSRDLAGVYNEQFF. The CDR3 nucleotides are TGTGCCACCAGCAGAGATCTTGCGGGGGTCTACAATGAGCAGTTCTTC. Full variable domain (missing parts from reference TRBV15 and TRBJ2-1): DAMVIQNPRYQVTQFGKPVTLSCSQTLNHNVMYWYQQKSSQAPKLLFHYYDKDFNNEADTPDNFQSRRPNTSFCFLDIRSPGLGDTAMYLCATSRDLAGVYNEQFFGPGTRLTVL.

This clone was counted once. The chain carries TRBV6-5 and TRBJ2-7; 7 positions match TRBD1. This CDR3 contains 14 residues. With 10 bases clipped from V and 1 base from J, the junction kept 10 bases outside the gene matches. Germline assignment: CDR1 MNHEY and CDR2 SVGAGI. CDR3 coding DNA: TGTGCCACAGCAACCGGGACAGCTTCCTACGAGCAGTACTTC. Its translation is CATATGTASYEQYF.

This clone was detected a few times. The junction differs from germline at one of its ends, possibly a read error. The V and J genes are TRBV7-9 and TRBJ2-1; TRBD2 matches 8 bases. CDR1 SEHNR and CDR2 FQNEAQ come from the germline V gene (reference sequence). The CDR3 totals 15 residues. CDR3 nucleotides: TGTGCCAGCCGCTTCTCTAGCGGGCTGCACAATGAGCAGTTCTTC. Its protein product is CASRFSSGLHNEQFF.

V usage is TRBV10-2 and J usage is TRBJ1-2, with D possibly matching TRBD1 (5 bases). CDR1 is WSHSY, CDR2 SAAADI, per germline. V was clipped by 2 bases and J by 5 bases, with 6 bases between them. This CDR3 spans 12 amino acids. The CDR3 DNA sequence: TGCGCCAGCAGTGAGGCAGGGTATGGCTACACCTTC. Amino acid sequence: CASSEAGYGYTF.

V is TRBV12-3 or TRBV12-4 and J is TRBJ2-3; D unclear. The CDR3 sequence is 13 residues long. Trimming stripped 7 bases from V and 4 bases from J, with 12 bases between. CDR3 DNA: TGTGCCAGCAACTTGCGGAATGCAGATACGCAGTATTTT. This translates into CASNLRNADTQYF.

The chain uses TRBV20-1 and TRBJ2-1; possible D gene TRBD2, 5 bases. The V gene's germline CDR1 is DFQATT and CDR2 SNEGSKA (reference sequence). The CDR3 has 14 amino acids. Trimming stripped 3 bases from V and 0 bases from J, with 9 bases between. CDR3: CSASVGSSYNEQFF. The DNA for the CDR3 is TGCAGTGCTAGTGTGGGGAGCTCCTACAATGAGCAGTTCTTC.